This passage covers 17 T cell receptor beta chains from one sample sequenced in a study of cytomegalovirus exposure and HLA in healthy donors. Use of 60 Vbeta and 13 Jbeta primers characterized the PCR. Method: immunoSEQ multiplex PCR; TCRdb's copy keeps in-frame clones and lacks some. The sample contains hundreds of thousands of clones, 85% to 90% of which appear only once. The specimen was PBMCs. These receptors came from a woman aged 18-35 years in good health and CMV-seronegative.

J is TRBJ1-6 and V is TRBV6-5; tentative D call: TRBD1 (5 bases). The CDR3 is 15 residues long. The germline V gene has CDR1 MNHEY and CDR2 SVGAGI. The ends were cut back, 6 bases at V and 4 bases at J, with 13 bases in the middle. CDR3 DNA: TGTGCCAGCAGACCTCGCGGGGGGTATAATTCACCCCTCCACTTT. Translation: CASRPRGGYNSPLHF.

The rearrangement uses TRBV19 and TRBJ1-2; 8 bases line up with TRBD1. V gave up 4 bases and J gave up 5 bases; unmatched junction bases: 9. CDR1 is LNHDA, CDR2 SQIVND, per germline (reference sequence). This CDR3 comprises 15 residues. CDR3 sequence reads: CASSKPGTGVYGYTF. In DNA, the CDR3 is TGTGCCAGTAGTAAACCCGGGACAGGAGTTTATGGCTACACCTTC.

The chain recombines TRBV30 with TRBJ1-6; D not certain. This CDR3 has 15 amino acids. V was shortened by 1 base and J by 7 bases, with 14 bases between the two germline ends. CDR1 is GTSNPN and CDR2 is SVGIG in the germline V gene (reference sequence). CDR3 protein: CAWSDLGPGNSPLHF. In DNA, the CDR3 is TGTGCCTGGAGTGACCTCGGCCCAGGAAATTCACCCCTCCACTTT.

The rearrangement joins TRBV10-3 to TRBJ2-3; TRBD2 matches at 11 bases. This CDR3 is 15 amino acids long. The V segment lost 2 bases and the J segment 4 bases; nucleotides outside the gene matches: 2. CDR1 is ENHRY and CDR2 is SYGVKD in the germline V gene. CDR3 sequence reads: CAISEGTSGADTQYF. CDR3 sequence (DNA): TGTGCCATCAGTGAGGGGACTAGCGGAGCAGATACGCAGTATTTT.

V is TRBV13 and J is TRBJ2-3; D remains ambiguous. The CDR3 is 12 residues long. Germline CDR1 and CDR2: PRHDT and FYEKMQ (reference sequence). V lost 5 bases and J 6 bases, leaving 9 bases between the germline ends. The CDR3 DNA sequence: TGTGCCAGCAGCCCCTACTTGGATACGCAGTATTTT. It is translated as CASSPYLDTQYF.

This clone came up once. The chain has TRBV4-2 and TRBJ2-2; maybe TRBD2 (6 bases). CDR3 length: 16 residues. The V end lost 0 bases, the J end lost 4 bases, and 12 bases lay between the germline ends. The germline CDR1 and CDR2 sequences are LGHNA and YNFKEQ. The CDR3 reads CASSQDFRETTGELFF. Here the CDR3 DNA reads TGTGCCAGCAGCCAAGATTTCCGGGAGACCACCGGGGAGCTGTTTTTT.

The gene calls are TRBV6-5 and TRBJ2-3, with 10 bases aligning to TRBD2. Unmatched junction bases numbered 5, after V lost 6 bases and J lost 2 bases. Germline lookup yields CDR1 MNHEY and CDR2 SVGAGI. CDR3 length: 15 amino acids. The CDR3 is CASRYSGGNTDTQYF. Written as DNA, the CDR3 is TGTGCCAGCAGATATAGCGGGGGGAACACAGATACGCAGTATTTT.

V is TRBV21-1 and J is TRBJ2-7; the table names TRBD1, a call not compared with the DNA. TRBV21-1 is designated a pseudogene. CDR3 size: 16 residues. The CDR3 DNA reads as TGTGCCAGCAGCAAAGGTACAGGGGCAGATACCTACGAGCAGTACTTC. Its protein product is CASSKGTGADTYEQYF.

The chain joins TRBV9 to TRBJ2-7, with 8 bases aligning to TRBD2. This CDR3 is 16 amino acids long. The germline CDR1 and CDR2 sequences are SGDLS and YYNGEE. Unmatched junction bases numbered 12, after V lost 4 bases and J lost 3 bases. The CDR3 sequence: CASSSPPGLVDYEQYF. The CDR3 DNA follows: TGTGCCAGCAGCTCCCCTCCGGGACTAGTAGACTACGAGCAGTACTTC.

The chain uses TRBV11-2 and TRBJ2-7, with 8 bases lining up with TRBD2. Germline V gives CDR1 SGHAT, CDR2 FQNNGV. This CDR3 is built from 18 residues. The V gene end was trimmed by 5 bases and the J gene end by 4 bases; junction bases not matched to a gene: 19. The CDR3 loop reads CASSPQRELFVRQYEQYF. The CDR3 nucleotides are TGTGCCAGCAGCCCCCAGCGGGAGTTGTTTGTTCGGCAATACGAGCAGTACTTC.

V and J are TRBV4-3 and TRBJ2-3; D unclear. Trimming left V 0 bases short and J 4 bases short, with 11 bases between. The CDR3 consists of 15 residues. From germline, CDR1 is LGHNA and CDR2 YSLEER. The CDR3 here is CASSQDPVIPDTQYF. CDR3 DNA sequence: TGCGCCAGCAGCCAAGACCCAGTAATCCCAGATACGCAGTATTTT.

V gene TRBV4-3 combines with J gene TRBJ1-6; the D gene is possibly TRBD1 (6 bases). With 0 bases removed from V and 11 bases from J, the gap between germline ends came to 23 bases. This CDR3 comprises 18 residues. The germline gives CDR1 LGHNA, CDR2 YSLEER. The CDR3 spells CASSQDFTPFRGVAPLHF. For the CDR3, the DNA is TGCGCCAGCAGCCAAGATTTTACCCCGTTCAGGGGTGTTGCACCCCTCCACTTT.

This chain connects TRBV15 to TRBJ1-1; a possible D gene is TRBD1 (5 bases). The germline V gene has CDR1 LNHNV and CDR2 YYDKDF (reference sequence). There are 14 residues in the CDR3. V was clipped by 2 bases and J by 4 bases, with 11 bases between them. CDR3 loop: CATSRSLGGTEAFF. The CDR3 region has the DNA TGTGCCACCAGCAGAAGTTTGGGGGGCACTGAAGCTTTCTTT.

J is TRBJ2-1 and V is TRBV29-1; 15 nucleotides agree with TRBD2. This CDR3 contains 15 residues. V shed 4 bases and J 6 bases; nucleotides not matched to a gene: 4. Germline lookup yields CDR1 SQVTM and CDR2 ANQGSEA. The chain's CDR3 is CSVGTSGRGANEQFF. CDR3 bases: TGCAGCGTTGGGACTAGCGGGAGGGGGGCCAATGAGCAGTTCTTC.

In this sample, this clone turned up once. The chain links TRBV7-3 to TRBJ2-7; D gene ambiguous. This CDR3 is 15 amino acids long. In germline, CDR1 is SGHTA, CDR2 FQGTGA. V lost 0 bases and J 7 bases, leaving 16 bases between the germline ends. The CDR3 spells CASSLTLSEMSEQYF. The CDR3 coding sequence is TGTGCCAGCAGCTTAACGCTATCGGAGATGAGTGAGCAGTACTTC. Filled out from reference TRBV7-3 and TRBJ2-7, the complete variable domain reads GAGVSQTPSNKVTEKGKYVELRCDPISGHTALYWYRQSLGQGPEFLIYFQGTGAADDSGLPNDRFFAVRPEGSVSTLKIQRTERGDSAVYLCASSLTLSEMSEQYFGPGTRLTVT.

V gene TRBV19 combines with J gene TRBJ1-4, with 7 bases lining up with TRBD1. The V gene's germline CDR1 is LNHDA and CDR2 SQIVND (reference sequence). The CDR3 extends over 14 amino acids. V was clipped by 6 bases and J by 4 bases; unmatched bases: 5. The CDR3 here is CASSYRGNNEKLFF. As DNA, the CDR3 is TGTGCCAGTAGCTACAGGGGAAATAATGAAAAACTGTTTTTT.

CDR3 sequence: CASAAGSYNEQFF. For the CDR3, the DNA is TGTGCCAGCGCCGCGGGCTCCTACAATGAGCAGTTCTTC. This rearrangement joins TRBV9 to TRBJ2-1, with D tentatively TRBD2 (5 bases). The CDR3 sequence is 13 residues long. The germline V and J ends were trimmed by 7 bases and 0 bases, with 8 bases remaining between them. Germline values: CDR1 SGDLS, CDR2 YYNGEE.